The next 21 T cell receptor beta chains were all read from a single sample in a study of shared clonotypes between healthy human individuals. The data were produced by immunoSEQ multiplex PCR, yet TCRdb's version contains in-frame clones alone and is incomplete. The table shows around 600,000 clones, with approximately 96% occurring only once. Naive CD8 cells comprised CD45RO-negative, CCR7-positively selected cells, excluding terminally differentiated effector memory CD45RA+ cells. Sequenced: naive CD8+ T cells sorted from blood. The receptors derive from a woman aged 25 to 39 in good health.

The J gene is TRBJ1-2, the V gene TRBV14; possible D gene TRBD1, 6 bases. The length of the CDR3 is 14 residues. Trimming pared 8 bases from V and 4 bases from J, leaving 17 bases between. Germline V gene data show CDR1 as SGHDN and CDR2 as FVKESK. The DNA for the CDR3 is TGTGCCAGCGCTTGGGAGGGGGATAGCTATGGCTACACCTTC. Its protein product is CASAWEGDSYGYTF.

The genes are TRBV20-1 and TRBJ2-7, with D perhaps matching TRBD2 (5 bases). Germline-derived CDR1 and CDR2 are DFQATT and SNEGSKA (reference sequence). Trimming cost V 5 bases and J 7 bases, with 9 bases left between them. CDR3 length: 10 amino acids. The CDR3 coding sequence is TGCAGTGCTGTCCCGGGGGAGCAGTACTTC. Its protein is CSAVPGEQYF.

The V and J genes are TRBV6-5 and TRBJ1-5, with D unresolved. The CDR3 totals 14 residues. Deletions cut 6 bases from V and 4 bases from J, with 13 bases between. Germline values: CDR1 MNHEY, CDR2 SVGAGI. The CDR3 loop is CASRERGGNQPQHF. Here the CDR3 DNA reads TGTGCCAGCAGAGAGAGAGGAGGGAATCAGCCCCAGCATTTT.

CDR3 sequence: CASSLSRGVNEQFF. CDR3 in DNA: TGTGCCAGCAGTTTATCTCGGGGAGTCAATGAGCAGTTCTTC. J is TRBJ2-1 and V is TRBV27, with a possible D match to TRBD2 (5 bases). Germline CDR1 MNHEY, CDR2 SMNVEV (reference sequence). Trimming removed 0 bases at V and 6 bases at J, with 9 bases between. The CDR3 has 14 amino acids.

The chain links TRBV19 to TRBJ1-5, with D uncertain. Germline lookup yields CDR1 LNHDA and CDR2 SQIVND (reference sequence). Trimming stripped 10 bases from V and 15 bases from J, with 19 bases between. The CDR3 length is 11 residues. As DNA, the CDR3 is TGTGCCACATCCTGGCATGCGTCGTCGCATTTT. As protein: CATSWHASSHF. Full variable domain (remainder filled in from reference TRBV19 and TRBJ1-5): DGGITQSPKYLFRKEGQNVTLSCEQNLNHDAMYWYRQDPGQGLRLIYYSQIVNDFQKGDIAEGYSVSREKKESFPLTVTSAQKNPTAFYLCATSWHASSHFGDGTRLSIL.

This rearrangement joins TRBV28 to TRBJ2-3; D remains ambiguous. The germline V gene has CDR1 MDHEN and CDR2 SYDVKM. The germline V and J ends were trimmed by 5 bases and 2 bases, with 23 bases remaining between them. This CDR3 spans 18 amino acids. CDR3 DNA: TGTGCCAGCAGTCCCGCTTTACCGCTGGAGATGGACACAGATACGCAGTATTTT. Translated: CASSPALPLEMDTDTQYF.

The genes are TRBV27 and TRBJ2-2; TRBD1 or TRBD2 may be the D gene (6 bases each). Germline V gives CDR1 MNHEY, CDR2 SMNVEV (reference sequence). The CDR3 is 13 amino acids. The V and J ends lost 5 bases and 6 bases respectively, with 10 bases between them. The CDR3: CASSEGGPGELFF. The CDR3 DNA reads as TGTGCCAGCAGTGAGGGGGGCCCCGGGGAGCTGTTTTTT.

This rearrangement joins TRBV11-2 to TRBJ2-7, with D perhaps TRBD2 (7 bases). This CDR3 is built from 12 residues. Trimming stripped 6 bases from V and 6 bases from J, with 12 bases between. Germline V CDR1 and CDR2: SGHAT, FQNNGV. CDR3 in DNA: TGTGCCAGCAGATTGGGGGGGCCCGAGCAGTACTTC. As protein: CASRLGGPEQYF.

The chain couples TRBV9 to TRBJ1-1; 10 bases match TRBD1. V trimming: 0 bases; J trimming: 6 bases; junction bases outside the gene matches: 8. The CDR3 covers 16 residues. CDR1 SGDLS and CDR2 YYNGEE come from the germline V gene. In nucleotides, the CDR3 is TGTGCCAGCAGCGTAGAACCGGGGACAGGGGAAGCTGAAGCTTTCTTT. Translation: CASSVEPGTGEAEAFF.

The chain has TRBV5-8 and TRBJ2-5, with 13 positions matching TRBD2. V dropped 4 bases and J dropped 11; count of bases not matched to a gene: 8. Germline V gene sequence: CDR1 SGHTS, CDR2 YDEGEE. This CDR3 has 14 amino acids. The CDR3 sequence: CASSPGLAGWEQYF. DNA for the CDR3: TGTGCCAGCAGCCCGGGACTAGCGGGATGGGAGCAGTACTTC.

The chain is built from TRBV27 and TRBJ1-1; D unresolved. This CDR3 is built from 14 residues. V was trimmed by 5 bases and J by 1 base, leaving 11 bases between them. CDR1 MNHEY and CDR2 SMNVEV come from the germline V gene (reference sequence). The CDR3 is CASSTQLSNTEAFF. CDR3 nucleotides: TGTGCCAGCAGTACACAGCTTTCGAACACTGAAGCTTTCTTT.

In its sample, this clone was seen once. The chain employs TRBV28 and TRBJ2-1, with 11 bases matching TRBD2. Per the germline V gene, CDR1 is MDHEN and CDR2 is SYDVKM. This CDR3 comprises 17 residues. V gave up 3 bases and J gave up 8 bases; unmatched junction bases: 12. CDR3 sequence reads: CASSFPNTSGSFDEQFF. The DNA for the CDR3 is TGTGCCAGCAGTTTTCCGAACACTAGCGGGAGTTTCGATGAGCAGTTCTTC. Complete variable domain (other parts from reference TRBV28 and TRBJ2-1): DVKVTQSSRYLVKRTGEKVFLECVQDMDHENMFWYRQDPGLGLRLIYFSYDVKMKEKGDIPEGYSVSREKKERFSLILESASTNQTSMYLCASSFPNTSGSFDEQFFGPGTRLTVL.

J is TRBJ2-3 and V is TRBV18; D unclear. V was shortened by 0 bases and J by 1 base, with 5 bases between the two germline ends. Per germline, CDR1 KGHSH and CDR2 LQKENI. The CDR3 has 14 residues. CDR3 residues: CASSPPIRTDTQYF. The CDR3 nucleotides are TGTGCCAGCTCACCACCTATTCGCACAGATACGCAGTATTTT.

This chain uses TRBV5-6 with TRBJ2-7; D is undetermined. The germline V gene encodes CDR1 SGHDT and CDR2 YYEEEE. Deletions cut 0 bases from V and 5 bases from J, with 9 bases between. The CDR3 has 13 amino acids. The CDR3 coding sequence is TGTGCCAGCAGCTTGGAACCCGGCCACGAGCAGTACTTC. This gives the protein CASSLEPGHEQYF.

The chain uses TRBV5-1 and TRBJ2-7; D tentatively fits TRBD1 or TRBD2 (5 bases each). Germline V gene data show CDR1 as SGHRS and CDR2 as YFSETQ. Between the trimmed V and J ends, which lost 4 bases and 10 bases, there was a span of 21 bases. CDR3 length equals 14 residues. CDR3 protein: CASSETTGPGPQYF. The CDR3 nucleotides are TGCGCCAGCAGCGAAACCACAGGTCCGGGGCCTCAGTACTTC.

The V and J genes are TRBV13 and TRBJ2-7; a weak D match, TRBD1 (5 bases). Trimming removed 5 bases from V and 0 bases from J, with 8 bases in between. This CDR3 is 13 amino acids long. Germline lookup yields CDR1 PRHDT and CDR2 FYEKMQ (reference sequence). The CDR3 coding sequence is TGTGCCAGCAGCGCTCAGGGCTCCTACGAGCAGTACTTC. It encodes CASSAQGSYEQYF. The complete variable domain, with remaining parts taken from reference TRBV13 and TRBJ2-7, reads AAGVIQSPRHLIKEKRETATLKCYPIPRHDTVYWYQQGPGQDPQFLISFYEKMQSDKGSIPDRFSAQQFSDYHSELNMSSLELGDSALYFCASSAQGSYEQYFGPGTRLTVT.

The chain has TRBV19 and TRBJ2-1; 10 nucleotides align to TRBD2. J was trimmed by 2 bases and V by 7 bases; bases with no gene match: 8. The germline gives CDR1 LNHDA, CDR2 SQIVND (reference sequence). The CDR3 consists of 16 residues. CDR3 sequence reads: CASTPIAGGTYNEQFF. For the CDR3, the DNA is TGTGCCAGTACCCCAATAGCGGGAGGCACCTACAATGAGCAGTTCTTC.

This rearrangement joins TRBV29-1 to TRBJ2-3, with 15 bases identical to TRBD2. J was trimmed by 8 bases and V by 0 bases; bases with no gene match: 15. CDR1 and CDR2 (germline): SQVTM, ANQGSEA. This CDR3 contains 19 residues. The CDR3 DNA sequence: TGCAGCGTTGAAGATCACGGACTAGCGGGAGGGCCAGGAGGCCTTACGCAGTATTTT. Amino acid sequence: CSVEDHGLAGGPGGLTQYF.

The chain is built from TRBV27 and TRBJ1-1; tentative D call: TRBD1 (5 bases). There are 14 residues in the CDR3. Germline V lookup: CDR1 MNHEY, CDR2 SMNVEV (reference sequence). Trimming pared 0 bases from V and 4 bases from J, leaving 9 bases between. CDR3: CASSLSLGVTEAFF. The CDR3 nucleotides read TGTGCCAGCAGTTTATCGTTGGGGGTCACTGAAGCTTTCTTT.

V is TRBV2 and J is TRBJ2-1, with 10 bases identical to TRBD1. Germline-derived CDR1 and CDR2 are SNHLY and FYNNEI. V was pared by 8 bases and J by 6 bases, with 19 bases of the junction left unmatched. This CDR3 is built from 18 residues. Written as DNA, the CDR3 is TGTGCCAGCGGATCAAGTGGTGGGGACAGGGGCATGGCCAATGAGCAGTTCTTC. It codes for CASGSSGGDRGMANEQFF.

The rearrangement uses TRBV11-2 and TRBJ1-5; D is unclear. Germline V gene sequence: CDR1 SGHAT, CDR2 FQNNGV. This CDR3 has 14 amino acids. Trimming removed 4 bases from V and 9 bases from J, with 16 bases in between. CDR3: CASSSRTDEGPQHF. Written as DNA, the CDR3 is TGTGCCAGCAGCTCTCGGACGGATGAGGGGCCCCAGCATTTT.